Described below is a single T cell receptor delta chain sequence and its context. Its target antigen remains unknown. No quality values exist for individual bases; no much larger clone is one base distant. The record originates from a study of gamma-delta chains in newborns, infants, children (dated by TCRdb to about 2019). With respect to the entire study: According to the title of the study, polyclonal expansion of innate gammadelta T cells immediately after birth is driven by microbial exposure. The study examined the way microbial exposure affected innate gammadelta T cell populations in human newborns right after birth.

Sequenced on an Illumina MiSeq. For TCRdb, the public reads were processed anew by CATT, and duplicate DNA sequences were folded into one row. The sample contains 10,000 or so delta-chain clones, 20% to 25% of them found a single time. 4% to 5.5% of the sample goes to the ten largest clones. V is trimmed back by 3 bases and J by 2 bases, and the junction contains 20 bases that no gene match accounts for. Including the terminal cysteine and phenylalanine, the CDR3 comprises 20 residues. Only the CDR3 part of the read is kept: 60 bases, read in frame from the first base. Based on the germline V gene, the CDR1 and CDR2 sequences are GEAIGNYY and EKD.

Source material: blood. The clonotype originates from a child who was a newborn, infant or young child, either healthy, febrile or measles-vaccinated (not recorded which). In this chain, TRDV2 is recombined with TRDJ1, and 10 junction bases match TRDD3. The nucleotide sequence is given as TGTGCCTGTGACCCCGTCCGGAATCCTCCGACTGGGGGATTTACCGATAAACTCATCTTT. Its protein is CACDPVRNPPTGGFTDKLIF.